The clone carrying this TCR beta chain was picked up one time. Its antigen is not known. Naive CD8 isolation took CD45RO-negative cells positively selected for CCR7 and excluded terminally differentiated effector memory CD45RA+ cells. Deep-level assay runs were performed. Data came from immunoSEQ multiplex PCR; TCRdb stores just in-frame clones and leaves some out. The sample holds nearly 2 million clones, about 95% seen once. V was trimmed by 3 bases and J by 4 bases, leaving 15 bases between them. The CDR3 extends over 15 amino acids. The germline V gene has CDR1 SGDLS and CDR2 YYNGEE. The record originates from a study of shared clonotypes between healthy human individuals. Study results and caveats: The generation probabilities recorded for non-shared clonotypes fell below those of clonotypes shared by all four donors. Larger estimated richness was generally seen in naive subsets than in memory subsets. Measured sharing among donors was expected to vary with sequencing depth.

The sequence derives from a man between 18 and 35 years old in good health. The J gene is TRBJ2-3, the V gene TRBV9; D possibly corresponds to TRBD2 (6 bases). Material for sequencing was naive CD8+ T cells sorted from blood. The CDR3 here is CASSGRRDRSDTQYF. The CDR3 DNA reads TGTGCCAGCAGCGGACGGCGGGACCGTTCAGATACGCAGTATTTT.